These T cell receptor beta chains were read from a single sample in a study of cytomegalovirus exposure and HLA in healthy donors. TCRdb's copy holds only in-frame clones and misses some; the assay was immunoSEQ multiplex PCR. Of approximately 160,000 clones listed, more than 70% are singletons. The specimen was PBMCs. The receptors were gathered from a woman aged 45-59 years in good health and CMV-seropositive. The CDR3 runs from the conserved cysteine through the conserved F or W. Rows give clone size only sometimes, using once, few, many, or a class for an expanded clone.

TRBV7-2	TRBJ2-2	-	CASSSDTGELFF
TRBV15	TRBJ2-1	-	CATSSIKISSYNEQFF
TRBV7-2	TRBJ2-5	once	CASSSRLAGYQETQYF
TRBV7-9	TRBJ2-5	few	CASSLALAGEETQYF
TRBV5-8	TRBJ2-7	-	CASSLGSGRTYEQYF
TRBV27	TRBJ2-7	-	CASSLDRASYEQYF
TRBV18	TRBJ1-1	-	CASSPSHREGVKAFF
TRBV5-6	TRBJ1-2	-	CASSLVLQGTGYTF
TRBV19	TRBJ2-4	-	CASSKTRGVDIQYF
TRBV7-8	TRBJ1-4	few	CASSPRIATNEKLFF
TRBV18	TRBJ1-1	-	CASSVGRNTEAFF
TRBV10-3	TRBJ2-5	-	CAISESTSGGVQETQYF
TRBV4-3	TRBJ1-1	-	CASSQDLYGNTEAFF
TRBV6-1	TRBJ2-1	few	CASSEVMGLAVYNEQFF
TRBV5-4	TRBJ2-5	-	CASSLLARETQYF
TRBV6-5	TRBJ2-3	-	CASSLAGGLTDTQYF
TRBV19	TRBJ1-1	-	CASSFQENTEAFF
TRBV9	TRBJ2-1	few	CASSVEAGERLLNEQFF
TRBV4-3	TRBJ2-3	-	CASSQGTGVTDTQYF
TRBV2	TRBJ2-7	-	CASSVDRRYEQYF
TRBV5-5	TRBJ1-5	-	CASSWTGMEEPQHF
TRBV4-3	TRBJ2-7	-	CASSQEIAVREALNEQYF
TRBV7-3	TRBJ2-7	-	CASSLLAESYEQYF
TRBV5-5	TRBJ1-2	few	CASSFLSGEGNGYTF
TRBV7-2	TRBJ2-1	-	CASSPGGSRNNEQFF
TRBV7-2	TRBJ1-2	-	CASSLRENYGYTF
TRBV11-2	TRBJ1-1	few	CASSQRTGTGSSAFF
TRBV25-1	TRBJ2-7	-	CASSEGTVISYEQYF
TRBV28	TRBJ1-2	-	CASSLSQGAAGYTF
TRBV25-1	TRBJ1-2	-	CASSEVGTGDYGYTF
TRBV2	TRBJ1-5	-	CASSEARNSLNQPQHF
TRBV18	TRBJ2-7	-	CASSRAGSSYEQYF
TRBV9	TRBJ2-5	-	CASSVGGGGHQETQYF